The T cell receptor beta chain under discussion was sequenced for a study of control samples from healthy donors and cancer patients. Sequenced by immunoSEQ multiplex PCR; TCRdb stores in-frame clones only, minus some. This sample yields some 120,000 clones, of which approximately 91% are seen a single time; 3% to 3.5% belongs to the top ten. The CDR3 sequence is 14 residues long. Germline CDR1 reads SNHLY; CDR2 reads FYNNEI. Trimming removed 7 bases at V and 1 base at J, with 14 bases between. The receptor was derived from a man aged 45-65 years in good health. V gene TRBV2 combines with J gene TRBJ2-7; D is tentatively TRBD1 or TRBD2 (7 bases each). The sample comprised blood. The CDR3: CASKGGTASYEQYF. CDR3 nucleotide sequence: TGTGCCAGCAAGGGGGGGACAGCTTCCTACGAGCAGTACTTC.